The 13 T cell receptor beta chains below all came from one sample that was sequenced in a study of vaccination and CD4 T cells after COVID-19. Treatment: approximately 10-day PBMC culture with coronavirus spike peptide pools or control peptides (ViraFEST assay). The Oncomine TCR Beta short-read assay sequenced DNA from cultured CD4+ T cells. TCRdb independently ran MiXCR on the PCR reads; one entry per CDR3 protein. The sample gives roughly 20,000 distinct CDR3 sequences, around 45% of which show up once; roughly 4% is in the top ten. Antigen specificity for these receptors is unknown. The source material was CD4+ T cells from blood, cultured in vitro, sampled before SARS-CoV-2 vaccination. Receptors originate from a human donor who had recovered from COVID-19.

With regard to this clonotype: A read error may produce the germline difference seen at one junction end. V gene TRBV7-8 combines with J gene TRBJ1-5; D is possibly TRBD1 (5 bases). The V gene's germline CDR1 is SGHVS and CDR2 FQNEAQ. CDR3 length: 14 residues. CDR3 protein: CASSLGEAYQPQHF. DNA for the CDR3: TGTGCCAGCAGTTTAGGGGAAGCCTATCAGCCCCAGCATTTT.

CDR3 in DNA: TGTGCCAGCAGTTATAGGGGGACCTACAATGAGCAGTTCTTC. Amino acids: CASSYRGTYNEQFF. The V gene is TRBV6-2 or TRBV6-3, the J gene TRBJ2-1, with D perhaps matching TRBD1 (6 bases). The V gene lost 3 bases and the J gene lost 2 bases, with 8 bases spanning the gap. The CDR3 is made up of 14 amino acids. The germline V gene encodes CDR1 MNHEY and CDR2 SVGEGT.

This chain links TRBV24-1 with TRBJ1-2, with unresolved D. Germline CDR1 and CDR2: KGHDR and SFDVKD. This CDR3 is 12 amino acids long. With 4 bases removed from V and 3 bases from J, the gap between germline ends came to 5 bases. The CDR3 sequence: CATSDGYYGYTF. The CDR3 DNA follows: TGTGCCACCAGTGACGGATACTATGGCTACACCTTC.

This chain links TRBV7-2 with TRBJ2-7; a weak D match, TRBD1 (6 bases). The CDR3 runs 13 residues. The ends were cut back, 0 bases at V and 7 bases at J, with 10 bases in the middle. Germline values: CDR1 SGHTA, CDR2 FQGNSA. As DNA, the CDR3 is TGTGCCAGCAGCTTAGCGGGGCAGGGGGAGCAGTACTTC. It translates to CASSLAGQGEQYF. The full variable domain, in which reference TRBV7-2 and TRBJ2-7 provide the parts outside the CDR3, is GAGVSQSPSNKVTEKGKDVELRCDPISGHTALYWYRQSLGQGLEFLIYFQGNSAPDKSGLPSDRFSAERTGGSVSTLTIQRTQQEDSAVYLCASSLAGQGEQYFGPGTRLTVT.

V gene TRBV19 combines with J gene TRBJ1-5; D call uncertain. CDR1 is LNHDA and CDR2 is SQIVND in the germline V gene (reference sequence). The CDR3 runs 13 residues. V was clipped by 7 bases and J by 4 bases, with 11 bases between them. CDR3 in DNA: TGTGCCAGTAATGTACGGGGAAATCAGCCCCAGCATTTT. Translation gives CASNVRGNQPQHF.

Only a few counts were recorded for this clonotype. J is TRBJ1-5 and V is TRBV7-8; 7 nucleotides match TRBD1. The ends lost 0 bases at V and 2 bases at J; junction bases unmatched: 16. CDR3 length: 20 residues. CDR1 is SGHVS, CDR2 FQNEAQ, per germline. CDR3 loop: CASSLATRVQGKWGNQPQHF. The DNA of the CDR3 is TGTGCCAGCAGCTTAGCGACCCGTGTACAGGGGAAGTGGGGCAATCAGCCCCAGCATTTT.

This clonotype showed up just a few times. The chain has TRBV19 and TRBJ2-3, with a weak D call TRBD2 (6 bases). V shed 3 bases and J shed 0 bases, with 10 bases lying between them. The CDR3 loop spans 15 amino acids. The germline V gene has CDR1 LNHDA and CDR2 SQIVND (reference sequence). CDR3 region: CASSIGTLSTDTQYF. Written as DNA, the CDR3 is TGTGCCAGTAGTATCGGGACTCTGAGCACAGATACGCAGTATTTT.

The gene calls are TRBV6-5 and TRBJ2-7; weak D call: TRBD2 (5 bases). The CDR3 sequence is 15 residues long. Trimming took 0 bases from V and 4 from J, leaving 13 bases between them. CDR1 and CDR2 (germline): MNHEY, SVGAGI. CDR3 DNA: TGTGCCAGCAGTTACTCTTCGGGGATCCAGTACGAGCAGTACTTC. Translation: CASSYSSGIQYEQYF.

This chain uses TRBV18 with TRBJ2-7, with TRBD1 matching 7 bases. Germline-derived CDR1 and CDR2 are KGHSH and LQKENI. Trimming removed 3 bases from V and 4 bases from J; junction bases left unmatched: 0. The CDR3 is 12 amino acids. The CDR3 region has the DNA TGTGCCAGCTCACCGACAGGGTACGAGCAGTACTTC. Translating gives CASSPTGYEQYF.

Points on this clonotype: Compared with germline, one end of the junction differs, possibly owing to a read error. The V and J genes are TRBV24-1 and TRBJ2-1, with D uncertain. This CDR3 has 12 amino acids. Germline CDR1 KGHDR, CDR2 SFDVKD. In DNA form, the CDR3 reads TGTGCCACCAGCGATTTATCGGGTGAGCAGTTCTTC. This sequence encodes CATSDLSGEQFF.

This chain joins TRBV7-2 and TRBJ2-5, with D possibly matching TRBD1 (5 bases). Trimming pared 0 bases from V and 5 bases from J, leaving 16 bases between. The CDR3 is 16 residues long. The germline V gene encodes CDR1 SGHTA and CDR2 FQGNSA. The CDR3 loop is CASSLALAGLGETQYF. Here the CDR3 DNA reads TGTGCCAGCAGCTTAGCGCTGGCAGGGTTAGGGGAGACCCAGTACTTC. The whole variable domain, filled in from reference TRBV7-2 and TRBJ2-5, reads GAGVSQSPSNKVTEKGKDVELRCDPISGHTALYWYRQSLGQGLEFLIYFQGNSAPDKSGLPSDRFSAERTGGSVSTLTIQRTQQEDSAVYLCASSLALAGLGETQYFGPGTRLLVL.

The chain employs TRBV20-1 and TRBJ2-2; TRBD2 agrees at 12 bases. This CDR3 spans 15 amino acids. The trim removed 5 bases at V and 1 base at J, leaving 2 bases unmatched. Germline V lookup: CDR1 DFQATT, CDR2 SNEGSKA (reference sequence). CDR3 protein: CSASSGRENTGELFF. In DNA, the CDR3 is TGCAGTGCTTCTAGCGGGAGGGAGAACACCGGGGAGCTGTTTTTT.

This rearrangement joins TRBV6-1 to TRBJ2-3; no definite D call. With 6 bases removed from V and 10 bases from J, the gap between germline ends came to 11 bases. The germline V gene encodes CDR1 MNHNS and CDR2 SASEGT. This CDR3 region has 11 residues. CDR3 nucleotide sequence: TGTGCCAGCAGGACCCAGAGAGCGCAGTATTTT. Its protein is CASRTQRAQYF.